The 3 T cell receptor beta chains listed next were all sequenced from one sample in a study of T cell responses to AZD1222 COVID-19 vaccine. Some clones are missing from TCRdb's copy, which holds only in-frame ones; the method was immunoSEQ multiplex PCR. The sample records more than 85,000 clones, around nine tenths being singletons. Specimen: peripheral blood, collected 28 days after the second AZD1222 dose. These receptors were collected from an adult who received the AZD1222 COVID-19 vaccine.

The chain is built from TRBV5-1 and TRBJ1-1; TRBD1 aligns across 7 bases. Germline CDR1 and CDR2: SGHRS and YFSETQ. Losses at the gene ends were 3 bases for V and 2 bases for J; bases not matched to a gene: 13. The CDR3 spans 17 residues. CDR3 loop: CASSSHRDRRANTEAFF. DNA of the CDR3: TGCGCCAGCAGCTCCCACCGGGACAGACGGGCAAACACTGAAGCTTTCTTT.

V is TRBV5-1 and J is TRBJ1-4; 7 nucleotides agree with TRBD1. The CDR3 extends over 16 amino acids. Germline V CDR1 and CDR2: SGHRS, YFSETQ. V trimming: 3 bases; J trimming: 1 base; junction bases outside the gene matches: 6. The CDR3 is CASSSSSGGTNEKLFF. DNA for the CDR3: TGCGCCAGCAGCTCCTCCTCAGGGGGAACTAATGAAAAACTGTTTTTT.

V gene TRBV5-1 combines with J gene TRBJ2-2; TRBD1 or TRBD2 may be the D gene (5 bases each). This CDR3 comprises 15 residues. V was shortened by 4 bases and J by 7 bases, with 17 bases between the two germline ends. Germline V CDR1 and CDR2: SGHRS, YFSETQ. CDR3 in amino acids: CASSPNRGDGGELFF. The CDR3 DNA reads TGCGCCAGCAGCCCCAACCGGGGCGATGGCGGGGAGCTGTTTTTT.